Given below is one TCR beta chain in context. As yet, its antigen is unknown. It may be a read error: a sequence one base away is much more abundant. The sample belongs to a study of immune heterogeneity within non-small cell lung tumors. Study information: Of the tumors, several were squamous cell, 10 non-squamous, and 1 not otherwise specified.

The germline V gene has CDR1 MNHEY and CDR2 SVGEGT. This CDR3 has 20 amino acids. Template came from bulk tumor genomic DNA, at 600 ng per sample. Multiple biopsies spaced far apart were taken from each primary tumor during surgery. Untreated, newly diagnosed non-small cell lung cancer patients underwent curative surgery. Whole-study results and caveats: Site-unique high-frequency clones occurred alongside identical dominant CDR3 beta clonotypes that recurred across tumor sites within a patient.

The authors amplified TCR beta CDR3 by multiplex PCR with 32 V and 13 J primers. In TCRdb, the multiplex PCR reads were re-called with MiXCR into one record per CDR3 protein. Of roughly 2,000 distinct CDR3 sequences in the sample, around a quarter are singletons; the top ten hold around 8%. This sequence joins TRBV6-2 or TRBV6-3 and TRBJ2-3; the match to TRBD2 covers 10 bases. This TCR was sampled from a woman aged 55-70 years with non-small cell lung cancer. Sequencing input: lung tumor tissue. The CDR3, as DNA: TGTTCCAGCAGTTATCGGGGGCTTACCGGGACTAGCGAACCCACAGATACGCAGTATTTT. It specifies CSSSYRGLTGTSEPTDTQYF.